Below are 12 T cell receptor beta chains sequenced from a single sample in a study of blood T cell repertoires in COVID-19. Clones were read by immunoSEQ multiplex PCR, and TCRdb kept only the in-frame ones, dropping some. The repertoire holds hundreds of thousands of clones, with 83% as singletons. Source material: PBMCs or T cells enriched from blood (not recorded which). Every receptor here comes from a woman aged 50 to 60 who had been exposed to COVID-19.

This chain uses TRBV30 with TRBJ1-5; perhaps TRBD1 as D (5 bases). The germline V gene has CDR1 GTSNPN and CDR2 SVGIG (reference sequence). With 5 bases removed from V and 1 base from J, the gap between germline ends came to 9 bases. This CDR3 spans 13 amino acids. The CDR3 DNA is TGTGCCTGGGGACAAGCAAGCAATCAGCCCCAGCATTTT. Protein: CAWGQASNQPQHF.

The rearrangement links TRBV7-8 to TRBJ2-5, with TRBD1 matching over 7 bases. Germline values: CDR1 SGHVS, CDR2 FQNEAQ. The CDR3 has 16 residues. V was pared by 4 bases and J by 2 bases, with 10 bases of the junction left unmatched. CDR3: CASSSYAGTEQETQYF. In nucleotides, the CDR3 is TGTGCCAGCAGCTCCTACGCCGGGACAGAACAAGAGACCCAGTACTTC.

J is TRBJ1-1 and V is TRBV18; 7 bases are shared with TRBD1. Germline assignment: CDR1 KGHSH and CDR2 LQKENI. With V trimmed by 4 bases and J by 8 bases, 1 base remained unmatched. The CDR3 spans 11 residues. In DNA, the CDR3 is TGTGCCAGCTCACAACAGGGGGAAGCTTTCTTT. It yields the protein CASSQQGEAFF. Drawing the rest from reference TRBV18 and TRBJ1-1, the complete variable domain is NAGVMQNPRHLVRRRGQEARLRCSPMKGHSHVYWYRQLPEEGLKFMVYLQKENIIDESGMPKERFSAEFPKEGPSILRIQQVVRGDSAAYFCASSQQGEAFFGQGTRLTVV.

The V call is TRBV5-6, the J call TRBJ2-7; a weak D match, TRBD2 (5 bases). V lost 6 bases and J 2 bases, leaving 15 bases between the germline ends. This CDR3 is built from 14 residues. The germline CDR1 and CDR2 sequences are SGHDT and YYEEEE. CDR3 sequence reads: CASTLLRGTYEQYF. CDR3 DNA: TGTGCCAGCACCCTACTTCGGGGAACCTACGAGCAGTACTTC.

The chain couples TRBV6-5 to TRBJ1-2; D gene uncertain. Trimming shortened V by 7 bases and J by 5 bases, and 14 bases separated the two germline ends. This CDR3 spans 13 amino acids. From germline, CDR1 is MNHEY and CDR2 SVGAGI. The CDR3 sequence is CASTRKGSYGYTF. The CDR3 DNA reads TGTGCCAGCACTCGGAAAGGGAGTTATGGCTACACCTTC.

The chain uses TRBV7-8 and TRBJ2-2; a possible D gene is TRBD1 (6 bases). There are 15 residues in the CDR3. With 5 bases removed from V and 5 bases from J, the gap between germline ends came to 15 bases. Per the germline V gene, CDR1 is SGHVS and CDR2 is FQNEAQ. CDR3 amino acids: CASSLRQAITGELFF. CDR3 coding DNA: TGTGCCAGCAGCCTCCGACAGGCGATAACCGGGGAGCTGTTTTTT.

Here the CDR3 DNA reads TGTGCCAGCAGCGGAGGGACAGGGGGCATCGACGAGCAGTACTTC. It encodes CASSGGTGGIDEQYF. This chain connects TRBV11-1 to TRBJ2-7; 12 bases map to TRBD1. The germline CDR1 and CDR2 sequences are SGHAT and FQDESV (reference sequence). Losses at the gene ends were 5 bases for V and 5 bases for J; bases not matched to a gene: 7. CDR3 length: 15 residues.

The chain is built from TRBV4-3 and TRBJ2-2; weak D call: TRBD2 (7 bases). This CDR3 region has 17 residues. Between the trimmed V and J ends, which lost 3 bases and 7 bases, there was a span of 21 bases. Germline V gene data show CDR1 as LGHNA and CDR2 as YSLEER. This CDR3 is CASSHPRGGESGGELFF. In DNA form, the CDR3 reads TGCGCCAGCAGCCATCCTAGGGGGGGAGAGTCGGGCGGGGAGCTGTTTTTT.

The rearrangement links TRBV7-6 to TRBJ2-3; 8 nucleotides align to TRBD2. Trimming cost V 2 bases and J 6 bases; bases outside gene matches: 4. Germline CDR1 SGHVS, CDR2 FNYEAQ. The CDR3 length is 14 residues. In DNA, the CDR3 is TGTGCCAGCAGCTTAAACGGGGGGGCCGATACGCAGTATTTT. Translated, it gives CASSLNGGADTQYF.

The rearrangement joins TRBV6-6 to TRBJ2-2; TRBD2 might be the D (5 bases). Germline CDR1 reads MNHNY; CDR2 reads SVGAGI (reference sequence). V gave up 7 bases and J gave up 4 bases, with 10 bases separating them. The CDR3 runs 13 residues. The CDR3 here is CASKEASTGELFF. The DNA of the CDR3 is TGTGCCAGCAAGGAGGCGAGCACCGGGGAGCTGTTTTTT.

The chain employs TRBV5-1 and TRBJ2-7; 7 positions agree with TRBD2. Trimming at V came to 5 bases and at J to 3 bases, leaving 5 bases not matched to a gene. The CDR3 runs 13 residues. Germline V gene data show CDR1 as SGHRS and CDR2 as YFSETQ. DNA for the CDR3: TGCGCCAGCAGTCATGGGAGGGACTACGAGCAGTACTTC. It yields the protein CASSHGRDYEQYF.

The chain links TRBV3-1 (or the pseudogene TRBV3-2) to TRBJ2-3, with 14 bases aligning to TRBD2. CDR1 LGHDT and CDR2 YNNKEL come from the germline V gene (reference sequence). The J segment lost 4 bases and the V segment lost 8 bases, leaving 5 bases of the junction unmatched. The CDR3 spans 15 residues. The CDR3 sequence is CASGETSGGADTQYF. CDR3 nucleotide sequence: TGTGCCAGCGGGGAGACTAGCGGGGGGGCAGATACGCAGTATTTT.